The sequence of this T cell receptor (beta chain) was determined in a study of blood T cell repertoires in COVID-19. Background on the study: Symptom resolution, clearance, or two negative PCRs marked donors in Cohort 3 as recovered.

Germline V gene sequence: CDR1 MNHEY, CDR2 SVGAGI. V lost 2 bases, J lost 1 base, and 5 bases lay in between. The CDR3 covers 13 residues. Data came from immunoSEQ multiplex PCR; TCRdb stores just in-frame clones and leaves some out. This sample has some 160,000 clones, with 79% found just once. Sequenced: PBMCs or T cells enriched from blood (not recorded which). The receptor comes from a woman in her 70s in a cohort exposed to, infected with or recovered from COVID-19 (not recorded which). This rearrangement joins TRBV6-5 to TRBJ1-1; the D is unclear. In nucleotides, the CDR3 is TGTGCCAGCAGTTACGGCGGGAACACTGAAGCTTTCTTT. This codes for CASSYGGNTEAFF.